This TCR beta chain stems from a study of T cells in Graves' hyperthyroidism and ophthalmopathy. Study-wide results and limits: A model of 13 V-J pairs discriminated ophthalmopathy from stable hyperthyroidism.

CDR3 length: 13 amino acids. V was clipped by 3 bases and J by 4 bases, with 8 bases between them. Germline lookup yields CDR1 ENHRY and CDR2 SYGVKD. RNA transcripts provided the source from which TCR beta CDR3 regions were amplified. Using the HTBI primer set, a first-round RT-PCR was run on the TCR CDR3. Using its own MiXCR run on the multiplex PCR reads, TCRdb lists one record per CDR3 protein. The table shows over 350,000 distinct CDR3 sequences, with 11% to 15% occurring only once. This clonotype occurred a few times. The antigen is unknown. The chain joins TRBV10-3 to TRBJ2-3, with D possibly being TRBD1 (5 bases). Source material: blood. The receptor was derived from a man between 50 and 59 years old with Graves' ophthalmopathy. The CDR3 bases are TGTGCCATCAGTGAAGGGGCCTCAGATACGCAGTATTTT. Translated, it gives CAISEGASDTQYF.